A single sample gave rise to the 5 T cell receptor beta chains below, sequenced in a study of T-cell reconstitution after alpha-beta-depleted transplantation in children. During its preparation, the TCRbeta library received unique molecular identifiers. MiXCR, applied by TCRdb to the PCR reads, yields one record per CDR3 protein. The sample has about 610,000 distinct CDR3 sequences, under 12% seen once. The sequencing used PBMCs from the stem cell graft donor, collected from the stem cell graft. The receptors come from a human donor who donated a stem cell graft to a child with acute myeloid leukemia.

The gene calls are TRBV24-1 and TRBJ2-1; possibly TRBD2 for D (5 bases). Germline CDR1 and CDR2: KGHDR and SFDVKD. The CDR3 runs 14 residues. V was pared by 9 bases and J by 6 bases, with 17 bases between. Here the CDR3 DNA reads TGTGCCACCGGATCCCGGACTCAGCCCAATGAGCAGTTCTTC. Its protein product is CATGSRTQPNEQFF.

This clonotype was seen more than once but under ten times. The chain joins TRBV6-1 to TRBJ2-2, with 8 bases lining up with TRBD2. With V trimmed by 7 bases and J by 4 bases, 11 bases remained unmatched. This CDR3 has 16 residues. Germline lookup yields CDR1 MNHNS and CDR2 SASEGT. DNA for the CDR3: TGTGCCAGCAAGCCCCGGACTAGCTACCTCACCGGGGAGCTGTTTTTT. This codes for CASKPRTSYLTGELFF.

This chain joins TRBV20-1 and TRBJ2-7; D is perhaps TRBD1 or TRBD2 (5 bases each). Trimming cost V 2 bases and J 1 base, with 12 bases left between them. Per germline, CDR1 DFQATT and CDR2 SNEGSKA (reference sequence). This CDR3 has 14 residues. As DNA, the CDR3 is TGCAGTGCTAGATGGGGGACGGGGTCCTACGAGCAGTACTTC. It specifies CSARWGTGSYEQYF.

The count of this clonotype is one. The genes are TRBV2 and TRBJ2-1; 10 positions agree with TRBD2. V was pared by 5 bases and J by 15 bases, with 7 bases of the junction left unmatched. Germline V gene data show CDR1 as SNHLY and CDR2 as FYNNEI. This CDR3 is built from 12 residues. The CDR3 coding sequence is TGTGCCAGCAGTCTACTAGCGGGGAAGAGGTTCTTC. Its protein product is CASSLLAGKRFF.

This clonotype was recorded at least ten times. V gene TRBV15 combines with J gene TRBJ2-1, with a possible D match to TRBD2 (5 bases). The CDR3 is made up of 16 amino acids. V lost 5 bases to trimming and J lost 6 bases, with 20 bases between them. Germline V gene lookup returns CDR1 LNHNV and CDR2 YYDKDF (reference sequence). CDR3 nucleotides: TGTGCCACCAGCGGCCCTGACGGGATTCTTTTCAATGAGCAGTTCTTC. Protein product: CATSGPDGILFNEQFF.